In its sample, the clone carrying this T cell receptor (beta chain) was seen once. The record originates from a study of blood T cell repertoires in COVID-19. Original processing notes: Nucleated cell counts were estimated from reference gene primer amplification. Assay used: immunoSEQ multiplex PCR; TCRdb lists only in-frame clones, some missing. The D gene and trimming were derived from the DNA, and the V and J assignments and clone size from that table. The data hold approximately 77,000 clones, with about four fifths observed a single time. The junction had 11 bases not matched to a gene; V was cut back by 5 bases and J by 8 bases. The CDR3 is 15 residues long. Germline V lookup: CDR1 LGHNT, CDR2 FRNRAP.

Sequencing used peripheral blood. The source is a woman aged 55-69 years with acute or convalescent COVID-19. The V call is TRBV12-5, the J call TRBJ1-4, with 7 bases fitting TRBD1. The CDR3 DNA reads TGTGCTAGTGGTACTGACAGGGATGAAGGGGAAAAACTGTTTTTT. Its protein product is CASGTDRDEGEKLFF.